These 23 T cell receptor beta chains were sequenced from one sample in a study of PD-1 blockade in classical Hodgkin lymphoma. With no exception, relapse followed autologous stem cell transplantation in all patients, and brentuximab vedotin exposure varied. Purified CD4+ T cells were obtained from thawed PBMCs through magnetic negative selection. Measured with immunoSEQ multiplex PCR; TCRdb has only the in-frame clones, and not every one. The sample has 26,000 or so clones, roughly 80% seen once. Sample: CD4+ T cells from blood, taken at baseline. The origin of the receptors is a human donor with classical Hodgkin lymphoma.

This sequence joins TRBV5-1 and TRBJ1-4, with 7 bases matching TRBD1. Germline values: CDR1 SGHRS, CDR2 YFSETQ. The CDR3 runs to 16 residues. V gave up 2 bases and J gave up 3 bases; unmatched junction bases: 7. The CDR3 nucleotides read TGCGCCAGCAGCTTAACAGGGGCGGTCTCTAATGAAAAACTGTTTTTT. Translated, it gives CASSLTGAVSNEKLFF.

This chain joins TRBV30 and TRBJ1-4, with D unclear. The CDR3 length is 11 residues. Germline V CDR1 and CDR2: GTSNPN, SVGIG (reference sequence). Trimming pared 0 bases from V and 8 bases from J, leaving 4 bases between. The CDR3 coding sequence is TGTGCCTGGAGTGTAGAGGAAAAACTGTTTTTT. This encodes CAWSVEEKLFF.

This chain links TRBV7-9 with TRBJ1-2; perhaps TRBD1 as D (5 bases). The length of the CDR3 is 16 residues. Germline V gene lookup returns CDR1 SEHNR and CDR2 FQNEAQ (reference sequence). Trimming left V 5 bases short and J 0 bases short, with 16 bases between. The chain's CDR3 is CASSPDSPKANYGYTF. The CDR3, as DNA: TGTGCCAGCAGCCCAGACAGTCCAAAAGCTAACTATGGCTACACCTTC.

This chain joins TRBV25-1 and TRBJ1-4; no clear D. The CDR3 length is 14 residues. The V gene lost 4 bases and the J gene lost 6 bases, with 12 bases spanning the gap. Germline CDR1 MGHDK, CDR2 SYGVNS. In DNA form, the CDR3 reads TGTGCCAGCAGTGCGGACCTAGGAGATGAAAAACTGTTTTTT. As protein: CASSADLGDEKLFF.

The chain combines TRBV29-1 with TRBJ1-3, with no clear D. CDR3 length: 12 amino acids. CDR1 is SQVTM, CDR2 ANQGSEA, per germline. Deletions cut 4 bases from V and 0 bases from J, with 4 bases between. Written as DNA, the CDR3 is TGCAGCGTTGTAGGCTCTGGAAACACCATATATTTT. Its translation is CSVVGSGNTIYF.

This clone showed up just once. This chain joins TRBV19 and TRBJ2-1; 12 positions match TRBD2. Trimming removed 6 bases from V and 4 bases from J; junction bases left unmatched: 10. This CDR3 is 17 amino acids long. Germline CDR1 and CDR2: LNHDA and SQIVND (reference sequence). The CDR3 sequence: CASRPGLAGARYNEQFF. CDR3 bases: TGTGCCAGTAGGCCGGGACTAGCGGGCGCGCGGTACAATGAGCAGTTCTTC.

The chain employs TRBV19 and TRBJ2-3; TRBD2 might be the D (6 bases). CDR3 length equals 15 residues. V dropped 1 base and J dropped 2 bases, with 10 bases sitting between them. Germline CDR1 is LNHDA and CDR2 is SQIVND (reference sequence). CDR3 sequence: CASSIGAGPTDTQYF. The CDR3 coding sequence is TGTGCCAGTAGTATAGGTGCGGGGCCCACAGATACGCAGTATTTT.

The CDR3 is CASSPGQGAFTGELFF. DNA for the CDR3: TGCGCCAGCAGCCCAGGACAGGGGGCATTCACCGGGGAGCTGTTTTTT. The J gene is TRBJ2-2, the V gene TRBV5-1, with 11 positions matching TRBD1. V was pared by 4 bases and J by 4 bases, with 6 bases of the junction left unmatched. The CDR3 has 16 residues. Germline V gives CDR1 SGHRS, CDR2 YFSETQ.

The chain recombines TRBV6-5 with TRBJ2-7, with 8 bases that match TRBD1. Germline CDR1 is MNHEY and CDR2 is SVGAGI. J gave up 5 bases and V 2 bases, and 8 bases lay outside the gene matches. This CDR3 has 15 amino acids. DNA for the CDR3: TGTGCCAGCAGTTACGTTGGGACAGGATCCGACGAGCAGTACTTC. Translated, it gives CASSYVGTGSDEQYF.

CDR3 in DNA: TGCAGCGTTGAAAGCCAGAATCTTAATGAAAAACTGTTTTTT. It codes for CSVESQNLNEKLFF. This sequence joins TRBV29-1 and TRBJ1-4; D not certain. The CDR3 consists of 14 residues. V shed 2 bases and J shed 4 bases, with 11 bases lying between them. CDR1 and CDR2 (germline): SQVTM, ANQGSEA.

This sequence joins TRBV11-1 and TRBJ1-1; no clear D. V was pared by 1 base and J by 2 bases, with 8 bases between. The germline V gene has CDR1 SGHAT and CDR2 FQDESV (reference sequence). The CDR3 sequence is 14 residues long. The CDR3 DNA reads as TGTGCCAGCAGCTTAGGCCCCCGTAACACTGAAGCTTTCTTT. Translating gives CASSLGPRNTEAFF.

The gene calls are TRBV18 and TRBJ1-1; TRBD1 matches 7 bases. After removal of 1 base from V and 5 bases from J, the junction contained 4 bases not matched to a gene. The germline V gene has CDR1 KGHSH and CDR2 LQKENI. CDR3 size: 14 residues. In nucleotides, the CDR3 is TGTGCCAGCTCACCACTCAGGGGGAGAACTGAAGCTTTCTTT. It encodes CASSPLRGRTEAFF.

V usage is TRBV28 and J usage is TRBJ2-5; either TRBD1 or TRBD2 may fit D (7 bases each). CDR1 is MDHEN and CDR2 is SYDVKM in the germline V gene. The ends were cut back, 2 bases at V and 5 bases at J, with 12 bases in the middle. The length of the CDR3 is 14 residues. The DNA of the CDR3 is TGTGCCAGCAGTTTAGGGAGGGGGCGGGAGACCCAGTACTTC. It is translated as CASSLGRGRETQYF.

The V call is TRBV5-6, the J call TRBJ2-3; D is undetermined. V dropped 2 bases and J dropped 6 bases, with 10 bases sitting between them. Germline loops: CDR1 SGHDT, CDR2 YYEEEE. CDR3 length equals 13 residues. CDR3 DNA: TGTGCCAGCAGCTTCACGCCACCGGATACGCAGTATTTT. It specifies CASSFTPPDTQYF.

This clone was counted a few times. This chain joins TRBV9 and TRBJ1-3; D not certain. Germline V gene data show CDR1 as SGDLS and CDR2 as YYNGEE. There are 12 residues in the CDR3. V was clipped by 0 bases and J by 4 bases, with 2 bases between them. The CDR3 sequence is CASSVEGNTIYF. As DNA, the CDR3 is TGTGCCAGCAGCGTAGAGGGAAACACCATATATTTT.

The DNA of the CDR3 is TGTGCCAGAAGCTTATTTGGGGGCGCCCAGCCCCAGCATTTT. Amino acids: CARSLFGGAQPQHF. The chain is built from TRBV5-3 and TRBJ1-5; tentative D call: TRBD1 (6 bases). TRBV5-3 is marked as an open reading frame, function uncertain. The germline V and J ends were trimmed by 2 bases and 7 bases, with 13 bases remaining between them. The CDR3 spans 14 residues.

The chain couples TRBV4-2 to TRBJ2-7, with D unclear. From germline, CDR1 is LGHNA and CDR2 YNFKEQ. Trimming took off 5 bases at V and 2 bases at J, with 4 bases between the two ends. The CDR3 contains 11 residues. CDR3 in amino acids: CASSAAYEQYF. CDR3 nucleotide sequence: TGTGCCAGCAGCGCGGCCTACGAGCAGTACTTC.

The DNA for the CDR3 is TGTGCCAGCAGCCGGAGAACCAAAGCGGACACCGGGGAGCTGTTTTTT. This codes for CASSRRTKADTGELFF. This chain connects TRBV14 to TRBJ2-2; possible D gene TRBD2, 5 bases. This CDR3 spans 16 amino acids. Germline CDR1 and CDR2: SGHDN and FVKESK. With 4 bases removed from V and 3 bases from J, the gap between germline ends came to 15 bases.

The chain carries TRBV11-2 and TRBJ1-2; no firm D call. This CDR3 contains 13 residues. Trimming took off 5 bases at V and 8 bases at J, with 15 bases between the two ends. Germline V lookup: CDR1 SGHAT, CDR2 FQNNGV. The CDR3: CASSPLRDVGYTF. CDR3 bases: TGTGCCAGCAGCCCCCTGCGAGACGTGGGCTACACCTTC.

The chain combines TRBV10-3 with TRBJ1-1; tentatively, D is TRBD1 (6 bases). Trimming cost V 3 bases and J 4 bases, with 12 bases left between them. Germline assignment: CDR1 ENHRY and CDR2 SYGVKD. The CDR3 has 14 residues. For the CDR3, the DNA is TGTGCCATCAGTGACACCGGGACAAGCACTGAAGCTTTCTTT. Translation: CAISDTGTSTEAFF.

This clone was observed a single time. The V gene is TRBV6-5, the J gene TRBJ2-5; D tentatively fits TRBD1 or TRBD2 (5 bases each). The CDR3 sequence is 12 residues long. Germline loops: CDR1 MNHEY, CDR2 SVGAGI. V was shortened by 10 bases and J by 5 bases, with 14 bases between the two germline ends. CDR3 sequence reads: CATGRGRETQYF. The CDR3 nucleotides read TGTGCCACCGGTCGGGGCAGGGAGACCCAGTACTTC.

This chain joins TRBV7-2 and TRBJ2-2; TRBD2 matches at 12 bases. The CDR3 sequence is 19 residues long. Germline CDR1 is SGHTA and CDR2 is FQGNSA. The V gene end was trimmed by 1 base and the J gene end by 0 bases; junction bases not matched to a gene: 6. The CDR3 bases are TGTGCCAGCAGCTTAGTGACTAGCGGGGGCCCCGCGAACACCGGGGAGCTGTTTTTT. This gives the protein CASSLVTSGGPANTGELFF.

This chain joins TRBV4-3 and TRBJ2-5; TRBD2 is a possible D gene (6 bases). The length of the CDR3 is 14 residues. V gave up 0 bases and J gave up 7 bases, with 12 bases separating them. The germline V gene has CDR1 LGHNA and CDR2 YSLEER. CDR3 residues: CASSQDSVRGTQYF. In DNA form, the CDR3 reads TGCGCCAGCAGCCAAGATTCCGTGCGGGGGACCCAGTACTTC.